This T cell receptor beta chain was identified in a study of blood T cell repertoires in COVID-19. Between the trimmed V and J ends, which lost 5 bases and 10 bases, there was a span of 15 bases. Per germline, CDR1 SGHTA and CDR2 FQGTGA. The CDR3 runs to 13 residues. In the authors' methods: Researchers report that nucleated cell counts were estimated from reference gene primer amplification. Sequenced by immunoSEQ multiplex PCR; TCRdb stores in-frame clones only, minus some. Clonal size and the V and J genes are those of that table, whereas D and trimming came from the DNA. The data hold approximately 250,000 clones, with around 86% observed a single time.

This sequence was found in a man aged 40-55 years with active or convalescent COVID-19. Source material: peripheral blood. The J gene is TRBJ1-5, the V gene TRBV7-3; D is undetermined. The CDR3 coding sequence is TGTGCCAGCAGCCCAAACCCGGGTGATCCCCAGCATTTT. Translation: CASSPNPGDPQHF.